Given below is one T cell receptor beta chain in context. The study sequenced TCR beta in blood CD8+ and CD4+ T cells. TEMRA cells were FACS-enriched and CD8+ and CD4+ T cells negatively isolated. This specimen comes from a study of CD8 T cells in Susac syndrome. RNA amounts of about 0.45 to 1 ug underwent reverse transcription with random hexamers. Amplification of TCR beta CDR3 by immunoSEQ multiplex PCR spanned 54 Vbeta and 13 Jbeta. TCRdb used MiXCR to reprocess the immunoSEQ multiplex PCR reads, holding one entry per CDR3 protein. The sample records 40,000 to 55,000 distinct CDR3 sequences, approximately 92% being singletons. The sequence came from a human donor in good health. The sequenced material came from CD8+ T cells from PBMCs.

In DNA, the CDR3 is TGTGCCAGCAGTTTCGGGACAGCCTCCTACAATGAGCAGTTCTTC. Translated, it gives CASSFGTASYNEQFF. V is TRBV12-3 or TRBV12-4 and J is TRBJ2-1, with TRBD1 identical over 7 bases. This CDR3 is 15 amino acids long. V shed 3 bases, J shed 0 bases, and the junction held 2 bases outside the gene matches.